These T cell receptor beta chains were read from a single sample in a study of OX40 agonist ivuxolimab in advanced cancers. Measured with immunoSEQ multiplex PCR; TCRdb has only the in-frame clones, and not every one. The sample has tens of thousands of clones; around 84% are singletons. The sample was CD4+ or CD8+ T cells sorted from blood, taken in a trial of the OX40 agonist ivuxolimab. The receptors were gathered from an adult with an advanced solid tumor such as melanoma, head and neck, liver or kidney cancer. Both conserved end residues are part of each CDR3. A D gene is named only where the DNA matches it firmly. Rows give clone size only sometimes, using once, few, many, or a class for an expanded clone.

D: TRBD1; V: TRBV5-5; size: -; J: TRBJ2-3; length: 18; CDR3: CASSLGGGQGVGADTQYF; DNA: TGTGCCAGCAGCTTGGGCGGTGGACAGGGGGTAGGGGCAGATACGCAGTATTTT
D: -; V: TRBV5-1; size: -; J: TRBJ2-7; length: 11; CDR3: CASSSLNEQYF; DNA: TGTGCCAGCAGCTCATTAAACGAGCAGTACTTC
D: TRBD2; V: TRBV28; size: -; J: TRBJ2-3; length: 15; CDR3: CGLAGMTRPTDTQYF; DNA: TGTGGACTAGCGGGAATGACAAGGCCCACAGATACGCAGTATTTT
D: -; V: TRBV7-3; size: -; J: TRBJ2-2; length: 14; CDR3: CASSLRANTGELFF; DNA: TGTGCCAGCAGCTTACGAGCTAACACCGGGGAGCTGTTTTTT
D: TRBD1; V: TRBV19; size: -; J: TRBJ1-2; length: 14; CDR3: CASSTSGGDYGYTF; DNA: TGTGCCAGTAGTACATCAGGGGGCGATTATGGCTACACCTTC
D: -; V: TRBV28; size: -; J: TRBJ1-5; length: 14; CDR3: CASSLYQIEQPQHF; DNA: TGTGCCAGCAGTTTATACCAGATTGAGCAGCCCCAGCATTTT
D: -; V: TRBV6-4; size: once; J: TRBJ1-2; length: 12; CDR3: CASRDSYYGYTF; DNA: TGTGCCAGCAGGGACAGCTATTATGGCTACACCTTC
D: -; V: TRBV7-3; size: -; J: TRBJ2-7; length: 14; CDR3: CASSPTSSSYEQYF; DNA: TGTGCCAGCAGCCCCACCTCTAGCTCCTACGAGCAGTACTTC
D: -; V: TRBV7-8; size: -; J: TRBJ1-3; length: 17; CDR3: CASSLARTRFSGNTIYF; DNA: TGTGCCAGCAGCTTAGCCCGGACCCGGTTCTCTGGAAACACCATATATTTT
D: -; V: TRBV2; size: -; J: TRBJ2-3; length: 14; CDR3: CASSRTPSTDTQYF; DNA: TGTGCCAGCAGTCGGACACCTAGCACAGATACGCAGTATTTT
D: TRBD2; V: TRBV5-1; size: -; J: TRBJ2-7; length: 16; CDR3: CASSLGGGWSSYEQYF; DNA: TGCGCCAGCAGCTTGGGCGGGGGATGGAGCTCCTACGAGCAGTACTTC
D: TRBD2; V: TRBV27; size: -; J: TRBJ2-5; length: 17; CDR3: CASSLGPGLAGGETQYF; DNA: TGTGCCAGCAGTTTGGGACCGGGACTAGCGGGGGGAGAGACCCAGTACTTC
D: -; V: TRBV7-2; size: -; J: TRBJ1-1; length: 13; CDR3: CASSFVRDTEAFF; DNA: TGTGCCAGCAGCTTCGTGAGGGACACTGAAGCTTTCTTT
D: -; V: TRBV7-2; size: -; J: TRBJ2-5; length: 12; CDR3: CASSPSSETQYF; DNA: TGTGCCAGCAGTCCTAGTTCAGAGACCCAGTACTTC
D: -; V: TRBV30; size: -; J: TRBJ2-2; length: 14; CDR3: CAWKSFRRAGELFF; DNA: TGTGCCTGGAAGTCCTTCCGGCGGGCCGGGGAGCTGTTTTTT
D: -; V: TRBV7-9; size: -; J: TRBJ2-7; length: 12; CDR3: CASSRTVYEQYF; DNA: TGTGCCAGCAGCCGGACAGTCTACGAGCAGTACTTC
D: -; V: TRBV23-1; size: once; J: TRBJ1-5; length: 17; CDR3: CASSQSSPDSAGQPQHF; DNA: TGCGCCAGCAGTCAATCTTCTCCCGACAGCGCCGGGCAGCCCCAGCATTTT
D: -; V: TRBV7-9; size: -; J: TRBJ1-1; length: 12; CDR3: CAAGSTNTEAFF; DNA: TGTGCCGCGGGGAGCACAAACACTGAAGCTTTCTTT
D: TRBD1; V: TRBV28; size: -; J: TRBJ2-7; length: 14; CDR3: CATGSGQGGYEQYF; DNA: TGTGCCACCGGATCCGGACAGGGGGGCTACGAGCAGTACTTC
D: -; V: TRBV30; size: -; J: TRBJ2-5; length: 11; CDR3: CAWREGETQHF; DNA: TGTGCCTGGAGGGAGGGAGAGACCCAGCACTTC
D: -; V: TRBV19; size: once; J: TRBJ2-7; length: 13; CDR3: CASSISTLHEQYF; DNA: TGTGCCAGTAGTATATCCACCTTACACGAGCAGTACTTC
D: -; V: TRBV13; size: -; J: TRBJ2-6; length: 19; CDR3: CASSLWRGRARSGANVLTF; DNA: TGTGCCAGCAGCTTATGGCGGGGCAGGGCCCGCTCTGGGGCCAACGTCCTGACTTTC
D: -; V: TRBV11-2; size: -; J: TRBJ1-5; length: 17; CDR3: CASSSAQVTVPGQPQHF; DNA: TGTGCCAGCAGCTCTGCACAGGTAACGGTGCCCGGTCAGCCCCAGCATTTT
D: -; V: TRBV5-1; size: -; J: TRBJ2-5; length: 15; CDR3: CASSGGAFGGETQYF; DNA: TGCGCCAGCAGCGGGGGGGCCTTCGGGGGAGAGACCCAGTACTTC
D: -; V: TRBV9; size: once; J: TRBJ1-4; length: 12; CDR3: CASSADEEKLFF; DNA: TGTGCCAGCAGCGCCGATGAGGAAAAACTGTTTTTT
D: -; V: TRBV18; size: -; J: TRBJ1-3; length: 16; CDR3: CASSPVAGVDGNTIYF; DNA: TGTGCCAGCTCACCAGTCGCAGGGGTGGACGGAAACACCATATATTTT
D: -; V: TRBV6-5; size: -; J: TRBJ2-7; length: 12; CDR3: CASSYGFYEQYF; DNA: TGTGCCAGCAGTTACGGATTCTACGAGCAGTACTTC
D: TRBD2; V: TRBV10-3; size: -; J: TRBJ2-7; length: 14; CDR3: CAISESGSRNEQYF; DNA: TGTGCCATCAGTGAGAGCGGGAGTCGGAACGAGCAGTACTTC
D: -; V: TRBV6-5; size: few; J: TRBJ2-4; length: 13; CDR3: CASLDLAKNIQYF; DNA: TGTGCCAGTCTAGATCTAGCCAAAAACATTCAGTACTTC
D: -; V: TRBV9; size: few; J: TRBJ2-3; length: 16; CDR3: CASSPRRLPGADTQYF; DNA: TGTGCCAGCAGTCCTAGAAGACTACCCGGCGCAGATACGCAGTATTTT
D: -; V: TRBV6-6; size: -; J: TRBJ2-5; length: 14; CDR3: CASSYDRGLETQYF; DNA: TGTGCCAGCAGTTACGATCGGGGCTTGGAGACCCAGTACTTC
D: TRBD2; V: TRBV5-1; size: -; J: TRBJ2-7; length: 15; CDR3: CASSFLAGEAYEQYF; DNA: TGCGCCAGCAGCTTTCTAGCGGGAGAGGCCTACGAGCAGTACTTC
D: -; V: TRBV5-1; size: -; J: TRBJ2-7; length: 13; CDR3: CASSLAQGYEQYF; DNA: TGCGCCAGCAGCTTGGCCCAGGGATACGAGCAGTACTTC
D: -; V: TRBV6-7; size: -; J: TRBJ2-7; length: 13; CDR3: CASSLAQSYEQYF; DNA: TGTGCCAGCAGTTTAGCCCAGAGCTACGAGCAGTACTTC
D: TRBD1; V: TRBV7-3; size: few; J: TRBJ1-4; length: 13; CDR3: CASSAGTDEKLFF; DNA: TGTGCCAGCAGCGCCGGGACAGATGAAAAACTGTTTTTT
D: -; V: TRBV30; size: -; J: TRBJ1-4; length: 14; CDR3: CAWSLDSAYEKLFF; DNA: TGTGCCTGGAGTTTGGACAGCGCTTATGAAAAACTGTTTTTT
D: -; V: TRBV18; size: -; J: TRBJ2-7; length: 15; CDR3: CASSPPRGSSYEQYF; DNA: TGTGCCAGCTCACCACCGCGAGGGAGCTCCTACGAGCAGTACTTC
D: TRBD1; V: TRBV18; size: -; J: TRBJ2-2; length: 18; CDR3: CASSPLGQAGRQTGELFF; DNA: TGTGCCAGCTCACCACTTGGACAGGCAGGGAGACAGACCGGGGAGCTGTTTTTT
D: -; V: TRBV18; size: -; J: TRBJ2-2; length: 14; CDR3: CASSPNKNTGELFF; DNA: TGTGCCAGCTCGCCAAACAAGAACACCGGGGAGCTGTTTTTT
D: -; V: TRBV12-5; size: -; J: TRBJ2-2; length: 15; CDR3: CASGFSAQNTGELFF; DNA: TGTGCTAGTGGTTTTTCGGCCCAGAACACCGGGGAGCTGTTTTTT
D: TRBD1; V: TRBV29-1; size: -; J: TRBJ1-1; length: 13; CDR3: CSAGQGAGTEAFF; DNA: TGCAGCGCCGGACAGGGGGCAGGCACTGAAGCTTTCTTT
D: -; V: TRBV11-3; size: -; J: TRBJ1-5; length: 17; CDR3: CASSLENRVRCNQPQHF; DNA: TGTGCCAGCAGCTTAGAGAACAGGGTCAGATGCAATCAGCCCCAGCATTTT
D: -; V: TRBV5-1; size: -; J: TRBJ1-1; length: 15; CDR3: CASSLLFRGHTEAFF; DNA: TGCGCCAGTAGCTTGCTGTTCCGGGGTCACACTGAAGCTTTCTTT
D: TRBD1; V: TRBV29-1; size: -; J: TRBJ2-7; length: 12; CDR3: CSVVTGAYEQYF; DNA: TGCAGCGTTGTGACAGGGGCCTACGAGCAGTACTTC
D: -; V: TRBV6-5; size: -; J: TRBJ2-2; length: 13; CDR3: CASSYRGAGELFF; DNA: TGTGCCAGCAGTTACAGGGGGGCCGGGGAGCTGTTTTTT
D: -; V: TRBV7-2; size: -; J: TRBJ1-2; length: 18; CDR3: CASSSLSSTVGASYGYTF; DNA: TGTGCCAGCAGCTCCCTATCAAGTACCGTAGGGGCCTCCTATGGCTACACCTTC